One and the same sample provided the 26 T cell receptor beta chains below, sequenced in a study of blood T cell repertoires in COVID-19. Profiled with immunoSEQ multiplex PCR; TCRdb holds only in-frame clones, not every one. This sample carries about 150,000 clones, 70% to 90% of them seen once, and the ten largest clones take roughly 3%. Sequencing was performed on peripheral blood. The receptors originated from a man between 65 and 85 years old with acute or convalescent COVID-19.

The CDR3 region is CASSDRRSSYEQYF. As DNA, the CDR3 is TGTGCCAGCAGTGATCGCCGGAGCTCCTACGAGCAGTACTTC. The V call is TRBV2, the J call TRBJ2-7; no clear D. The CDR3 is made up of 14 amino acids. In germline, CDR1 is SNHLY, CDR2 FYNNEI. V was trimmed by 3 bases and J by 0 bases, leaving 9 bases between them.

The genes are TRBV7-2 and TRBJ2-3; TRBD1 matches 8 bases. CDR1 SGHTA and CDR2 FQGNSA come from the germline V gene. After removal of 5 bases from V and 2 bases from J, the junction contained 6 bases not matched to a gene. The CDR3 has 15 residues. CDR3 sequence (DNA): TGTGCCAGCAGCCATCAGACAGGGGCCACAGATACGCAGTATTTT. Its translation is CASSHQTGATDTQYF.

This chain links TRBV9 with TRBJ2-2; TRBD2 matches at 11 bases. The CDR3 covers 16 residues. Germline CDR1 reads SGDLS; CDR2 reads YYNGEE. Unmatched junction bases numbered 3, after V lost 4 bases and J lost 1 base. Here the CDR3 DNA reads TGTGCCAGCAGCACGGGACTAGCGGTGAACACCGGGGAGCTGTTTTTT. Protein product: CASSTGLAVNTGELFF.

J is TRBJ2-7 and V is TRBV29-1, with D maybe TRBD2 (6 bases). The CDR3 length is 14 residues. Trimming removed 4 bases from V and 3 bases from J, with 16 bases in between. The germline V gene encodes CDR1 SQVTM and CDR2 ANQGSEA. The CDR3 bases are TGCAGCGTTGTTCGGCGGGATAATATCTACGAGCAGTACTTC. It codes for CSVVRRDNIYEQYF.

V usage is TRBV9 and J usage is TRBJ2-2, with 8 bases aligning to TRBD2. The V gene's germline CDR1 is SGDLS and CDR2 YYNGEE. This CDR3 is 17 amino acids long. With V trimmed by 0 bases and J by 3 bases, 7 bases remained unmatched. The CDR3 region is CASSVASGRSYTGELFF. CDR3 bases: TGTGCCAGCAGCGTAGCCAGCGGGAGATCGTACACCGGGGAGCTGTTTTTT.

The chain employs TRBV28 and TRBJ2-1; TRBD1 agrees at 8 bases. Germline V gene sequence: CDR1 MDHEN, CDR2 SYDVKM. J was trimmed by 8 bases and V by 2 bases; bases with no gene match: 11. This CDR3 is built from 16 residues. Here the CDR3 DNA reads TGTGCCAGCAGTTTAGGGTGGGGGACAGGATGGGATGAGCAGTTCTTC. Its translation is CASSLGWGTGWDEQFF.

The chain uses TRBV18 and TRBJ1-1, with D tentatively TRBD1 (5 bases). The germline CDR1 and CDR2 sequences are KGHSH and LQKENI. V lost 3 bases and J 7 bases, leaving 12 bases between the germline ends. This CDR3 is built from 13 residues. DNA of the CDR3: TGTGCCAGCTCACCCAACCCGGGGGTTGAAGCTTTCTTT. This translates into CASSPNPGVEAFF. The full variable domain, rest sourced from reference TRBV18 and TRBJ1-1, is NAGVMQNPRHLVRRRGQEARLRCSPMKGHSHVYWYRQLPEEGLKFMVYLQKENIIDESGMPKERFSAEFPKEGPSILRIQQVVRGDSAAYFCASSPNPGVEAFFGQGTRLTVV.

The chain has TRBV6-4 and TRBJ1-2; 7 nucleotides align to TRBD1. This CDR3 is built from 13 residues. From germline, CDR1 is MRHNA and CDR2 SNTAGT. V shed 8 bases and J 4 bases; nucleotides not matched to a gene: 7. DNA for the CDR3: TGTGCCAGCCGTCCGGGACAGAGCTATGGCTACACCTTC. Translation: CASRPGQSYGYTF.

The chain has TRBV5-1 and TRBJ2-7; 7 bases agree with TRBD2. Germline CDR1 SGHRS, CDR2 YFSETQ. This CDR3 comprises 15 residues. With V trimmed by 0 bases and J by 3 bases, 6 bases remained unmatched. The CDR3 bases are TGCGCCAGCAGCTTGGGTGGGGGGGATGGCTACGAGCAGTACTTC. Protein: CASSLGGGDGYEQYF.

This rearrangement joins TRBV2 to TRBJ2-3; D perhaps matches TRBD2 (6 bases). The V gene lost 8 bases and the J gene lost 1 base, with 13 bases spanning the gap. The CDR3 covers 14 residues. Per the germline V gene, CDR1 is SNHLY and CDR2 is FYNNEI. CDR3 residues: CASGLTRGTDTQYF. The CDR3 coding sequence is TGTGCCAGCGGCCTGACTAGGGGCACAGATACGCAGTATTTT.

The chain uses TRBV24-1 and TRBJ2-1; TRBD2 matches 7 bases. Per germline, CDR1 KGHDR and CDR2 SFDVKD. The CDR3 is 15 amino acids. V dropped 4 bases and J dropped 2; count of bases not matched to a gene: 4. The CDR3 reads CATSEEREAYNEQFF. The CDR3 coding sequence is TGTGCCACCAGTGAGGAGCGGGAAGCCTACAATGAGCAGTTCTTC.

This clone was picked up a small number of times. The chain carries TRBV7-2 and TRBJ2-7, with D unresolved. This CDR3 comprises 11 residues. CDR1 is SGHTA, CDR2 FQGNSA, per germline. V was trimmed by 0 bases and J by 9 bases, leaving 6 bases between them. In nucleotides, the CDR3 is TGTGCCAGCAGCTTAGCCCAGGTGCAGTACTTC. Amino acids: CASSLAQVQYF.

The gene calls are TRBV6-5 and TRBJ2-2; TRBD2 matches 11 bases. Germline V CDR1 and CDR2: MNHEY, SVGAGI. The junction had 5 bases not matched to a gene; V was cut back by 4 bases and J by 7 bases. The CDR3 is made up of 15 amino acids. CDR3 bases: TGTGCCAGCAGTTTACTAGCGGGAGTGATCGGGGAGCTGTTTTTT. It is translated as CASSLLAGVIGELFF.

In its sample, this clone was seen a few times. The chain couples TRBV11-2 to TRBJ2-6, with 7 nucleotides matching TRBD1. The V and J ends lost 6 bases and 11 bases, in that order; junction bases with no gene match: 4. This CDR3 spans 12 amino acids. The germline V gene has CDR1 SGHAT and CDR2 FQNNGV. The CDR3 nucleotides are TGTGCCAGCAGGACAGGGTGGGACGTCCTGACTTTC. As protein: CASRTGWDVLTF.

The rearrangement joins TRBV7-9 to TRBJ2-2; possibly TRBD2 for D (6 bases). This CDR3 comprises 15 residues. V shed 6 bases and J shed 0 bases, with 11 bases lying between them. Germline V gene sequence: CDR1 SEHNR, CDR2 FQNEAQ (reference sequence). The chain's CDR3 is CASRTGVSNTGELFF. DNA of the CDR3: TGTGCCAGCAGAACGGGAGTCTCGAACACCGGGGAGCTGTTTTTT.

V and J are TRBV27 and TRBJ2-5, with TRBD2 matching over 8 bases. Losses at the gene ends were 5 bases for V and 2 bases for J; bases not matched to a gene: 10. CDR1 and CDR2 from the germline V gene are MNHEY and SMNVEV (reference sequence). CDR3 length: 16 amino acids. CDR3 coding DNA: TGTGCCAGCAGTCCCCAGCGGGAGACGTTGCAAGAGACCCAGTACTTC. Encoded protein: CASSPQRETLQETQYF.

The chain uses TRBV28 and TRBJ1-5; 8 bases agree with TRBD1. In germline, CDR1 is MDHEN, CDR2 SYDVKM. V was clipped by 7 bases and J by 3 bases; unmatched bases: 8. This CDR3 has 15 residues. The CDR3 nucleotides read TGTGCCAGCACCCCGGACAGGGTGGCCAATCAGCCCCAGCATTTT. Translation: CASTPDRVANQPQHF.

The CDR3 coding sequence is TGTGCCAGCAGTTACTCGTTAGAATCGGAGCAGTACTTC. Residues: CASSYSLESEQYF. V gene TRBV6-5 combines with J gene TRBJ2-7, with no clear D. The CDR3 is 13 amino acids. V was shortened by 0 bases and J by 7 bases, with 10 bases between the two germline ends. The germline V gene has CDR1 MNHEY and CDR2 SVGAGI.

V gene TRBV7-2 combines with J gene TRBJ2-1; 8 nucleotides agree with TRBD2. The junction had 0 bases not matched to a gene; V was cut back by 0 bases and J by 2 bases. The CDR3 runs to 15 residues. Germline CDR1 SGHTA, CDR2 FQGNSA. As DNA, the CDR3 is TGTGCCAGCAGCTTAGCACTAGCGGCCTACAATGAGCAGTTCTTC. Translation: CASSLALAAYNEQFF.

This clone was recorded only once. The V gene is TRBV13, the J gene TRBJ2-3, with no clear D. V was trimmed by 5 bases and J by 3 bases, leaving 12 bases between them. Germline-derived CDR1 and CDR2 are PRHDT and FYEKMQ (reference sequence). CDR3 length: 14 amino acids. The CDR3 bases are TGTGCCAGCAGCCGACCTCAGGCGACAGATACGCAGTATTTT. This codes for CASSRPQATDTQYF.

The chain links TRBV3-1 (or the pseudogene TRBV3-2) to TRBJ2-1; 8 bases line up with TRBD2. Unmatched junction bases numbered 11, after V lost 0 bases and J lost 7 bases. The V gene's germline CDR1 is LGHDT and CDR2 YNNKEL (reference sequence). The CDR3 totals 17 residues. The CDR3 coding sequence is TGTGCCAGCAGCCAAGATCCTTTGACTAGCGTTAAAAATGAGCAGTTCTTC. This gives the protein CASSQDPLTSVKNEQFF.

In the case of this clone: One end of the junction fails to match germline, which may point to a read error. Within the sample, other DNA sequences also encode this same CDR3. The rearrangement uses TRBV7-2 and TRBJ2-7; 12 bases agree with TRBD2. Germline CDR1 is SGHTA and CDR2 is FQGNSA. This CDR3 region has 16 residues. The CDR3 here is CASSLALAGGTYEQYF. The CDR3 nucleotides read TGTGCCAGCAGCTTAGCGCTAGCGGGAGGGACCTACGAGCAGTATTTC.

In nucleotides, the CDR3 is TGCGCCAGCAGGACCCCGACTAGCGGATCATACGAGCAGTACTTC. Protein sequence: CASRTPTSGSYEQYF. The rearrangement links TRBV10-1 to TRBJ2-7; 9 nucleotides align to TRBD2. CDR3 size: 15 residues. Germline CDR1 and CDR2: WNHNN and SYGVQD (reference sequence). The V gene end was trimmed by 6 bases and the J gene end by 4 bases; junction bases not matched to a gene: 10.

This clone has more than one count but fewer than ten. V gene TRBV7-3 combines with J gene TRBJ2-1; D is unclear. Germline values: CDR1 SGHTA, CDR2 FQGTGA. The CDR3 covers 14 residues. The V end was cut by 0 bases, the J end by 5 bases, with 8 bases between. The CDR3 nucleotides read TGTGCCAGCAGCTTAACTCTGACAAACAATGAGCAGTTCTTC. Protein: CASSLTLTNNEQFF.

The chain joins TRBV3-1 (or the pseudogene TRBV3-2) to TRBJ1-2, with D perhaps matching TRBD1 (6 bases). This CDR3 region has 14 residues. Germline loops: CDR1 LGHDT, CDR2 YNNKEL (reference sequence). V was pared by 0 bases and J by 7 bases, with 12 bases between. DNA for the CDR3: TGTGCCAGCAGCCAAGAGGGGGGGACATCTGGCTACACCTTC. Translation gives CASSQEGGTSGYTF.

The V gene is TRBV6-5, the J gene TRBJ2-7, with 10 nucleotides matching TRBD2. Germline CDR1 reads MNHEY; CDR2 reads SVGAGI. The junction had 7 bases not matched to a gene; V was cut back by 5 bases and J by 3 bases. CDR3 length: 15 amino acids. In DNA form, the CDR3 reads TGTGCCAGCAGTCTAGGAGCGGGAGGGAGCTACGAGCAGTACTTC. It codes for CASSLGAGGSYEQYF.